A single sample gave rise to the 2 T cell receptor beta chains below, sequenced in a study of blood T cell repertoires in COVID-19. Method: immunoSEQ multiplex PCR; TCRdb's copy keeps in-frame clones and lacks some. The sample gives 200,000 to 250,000 clones, approximately 80% of which show up once; under 2% is in the top ten. Sequencing was performed on PBMCs or T cells enriched from blood (not recorded which). All receptors come from a man aged 60-69 years who had recovered from COVID-19.

In DNA, the CDR3 is TGTGCCAGCAGCCATCTAGGTCGACTAGAGTCCGATACGCAGTATTTT. Protein product: CASSHLGRLESDTQYF. This chain connects TRBV3-1 (or the pseudogene TRBV3-2) to TRBJ2-3, with D possibly being TRBD2 (6 bases). This CDR3 has 16 amino acids. V lost 3 bases and J lost 6, with 19 bases in between. Germline V gene lookup returns CDR1 LGHDT and CDR2 YNNKEL (reference sequence).

There are a few counts of this clone. Here the CDR3 reads CASSPDERGGLTSIQYF. The CDR3 coding sequence is TGTGCCAGCAGCCCAGATGAGCGGGGGGGCTTAACTAGCATTCAGTACTTC. This sequence joins TRBV11-2 and TRBJ2-4; 10 bases match TRBD2. The V gene end was trimmed by 5 bases and the J gene end by 9 bases; junction bases not matched to a gene: 16. The CDR3 consists of 17 residues. CDR1 and CDR2 (germline): SGHAT, FQNNGV.